Below are 31 T cell receptor beta chains sequenced from a single sample in a study of shared clonotypes between healthy human individuals. The assay was immunoSEQ multiplex PCR, and TCRdb's table has in-frame clones only and misses some. This sample has millions of clones; approximately 92% occur once, and the top ten carry roughly 0.14%. The specimen was naive CD4+ T cells sorted from blood. As for subset: CD45RA+ positively selected. The receptors come from a man younger than 30 in good health.

This chain uses TRBV19 with TRBJ2-1; either TRBD1 or TRBD2 may supply D (5 bases each). Germline V gene sequence: CDR1 LNHDA, CDR2 SQIVND (reference sequence). Trimming took off 0 bases at V and 7 bases at J, with 22 bases between the two ends. This CDR3 is 18 amino acids long. This chain's CDR3 is CASSIDLSRPGRDNEQFF. The CDR3 DNA sequence: TGTGCCAGTAGTATAGATCTATCTCGCCCGGGACGGGATAATGAGCAGTTCTTC.

This clone was seen only once. The J gene is TRBJ2-1, the V gene TRBV30, with TRBD2 matching 9 bases. Trimming cost V 6 bases and J 4 bases; bases outside gene matches: 7. The CDR3 has 14 residues. CDR1 GTSNPN and CDR2 SVGIG come from the germline V gene (reference sequence). The CDR3 region is CACGGSGRYNEQFF. CDR3 sequence (DNA): TGTGCCTGCGGGGGGAGCGGGAGGTACAATGAGCAGTTCTTC.

V and J are TRBV6-5 and TRBJ2-2; D perhaps matches TRBD1 (6 bases). The CDR3 is made up of 14 amino acids. The V and J ends lost 8 bases and 6 bases respectively, with 16 bases between them. Germline V gene sequence: CDR1 MNHEY, CDR2 SVGAGI. CDR3 region: CASGIQGLPGELFF. CDR3 DNA sequence: TGTGCCAGCGGGATACAGGGATTACCCGGGGAGCTGTTTTTT.

V and J are TRBV2 and TRBJ2-7; D is perhaps TRBD1 or TRBD2 (5 bases each). V was shortened by 1 base and J by 2 bases, with 18 bases between the two germline ends. The germline gives CDR1 SNHLY, CDR2 FYNNEI. CDR3 length: 17 amino acids. The DNA for the CDR3 is TGTGCCAGCAGTGAAGTAAGGTGGGACCAGGGACCCTACGAGCAGTACTTC. Its translation: CASSEVRWDQGPYEQYF.

Only a few counts were recorded for this clone. This sequence joins TRBV6-6 and TRBJ1-6; possibly TRBD1 for D (5 bases). The germline V and J ends were trimmed by 1 base and 5 bases, with 12 bases remaining between them. CDR1 is MNHNY, CDR2 SVGAGI, per germline (reference sequence). CDR3 size: 16 residues. The CDR3 DNA reads as TGTGCCAGCAGTTACTTTCGACAGTCTCATAATTCACCCCTCCACTTT. Translated, it gives CASSYFRQSHNSPLHF.

A single count supports this clone. This sequence joins TRBV7-9 and TRBJ2-1; maybe TRBD2 (5 bases). In germline, CDR1 is SEHNR, CDR2 FQNEAQ (reference sequence). Trimming cost V 3 bases and J 4 bases, with 13 bases left between them. The CDR3 has 15 amino acids. The CDR3 sequence: CASSFDVSGYNEQFF. The CDR3 nucleotides are TGTGCCAGCAGCTTCGACGTATCGGGGTACAATGAGCAGTTCTTC.

This clone has only one observation. The rearrangement uses TRBV5-6 and TRBJ1-4; D gene ambiguous. Looked up from germline, CDR1 is SGHDT and CDR2 is YYEEEE. The CDR3 contains 13 residues. V lost 0 bases and J 10 bases, leaving 10 bases between the germline ends. The CDR3, as DNA: TGTGCCAGCAGCTTGGTCGGATATGGAAAACTGTTTTTT. It yields the protein CASSLVGYGKLFF.

The J gene is TRBJ2-7, the V gene TRBV28; D is unclear. Germline V lookup: CDR1 MDHEN, CDR2 SYDVKM. This CDR3 region has 14 residues. The V end was cut by 4 bases, the J end by 2 bases, with 12 bases between. The CDR3 nucleotides read TGTGCCAGCAGTTGGTCTGGATCTCCCTACGAGCAGTACTTC. Translated, it gives CASSWSGSPYEQYF. Drawing the rest from reference TRBV28 and TRBJ2-7, the complete variable domain is DVKVTQSSRYLVKRTGEKVFLECVQDMDHENMFWYRQDPGLGLRLIYFSYDVKMKEKGDIPEGYSVSREKKERFSLILESASTNQTSMYLCASSWSGSPYEQYFGPGTRLTVT.

This clone has a single count. V usage is TRBV4-1 and J usage is TRBJ2-5; 7 bases fit TRBD1. The germline CDR1 and CDR2 sequences are MGHRA and YSYEKL. The CDR3 runs 15 residues. Trimming removed 0 bases from V and 3 bases from J; junction bases left unmatched: 4. The CDR3 coding sequence is TGCGCCAGCAGCCAAGATGTGGGGACAGAAGAGACCCAGTACTTC. It codes for CASSQDVGTEETQYF.

This clone appeared once. This sequence joins TRBV11-2 and TRBJ2-7, with 7 bases fitting TRBD1. V was pared by 5 bases and J by 2 bases, with 12 bases of the junction left unmatched. This CDR3 has 16 amino acids. CDR1 and CDR2 (germline): SGHAT, FQNNGV. CDR3 amino acids: CASSPGRRDSPYEQYF. Here the CDR3 DNA reads TGTGCCAGCAGCCCCGGCCGCCGGGACAGCCCCTACGAGCAGTACTTC.

The CDR3 nucleotides read TGTGCCAGCGGACCCTACGAGCAGTACTTC. The encoded protein is CASGPYEQYF. The V gene is TRBV28, the J gene TRBJ2-7; D unresolved. The CDR3 totals 10 residues. V was pared by 8 bases and J by 2 bases, with 4 bases between. The germline V gene has CDR1 MDHEN and CDR2 SYDVKM.

The J gene is TRBJ2-5, the V gene TRBV5-4; D is perhaps TRBD1 or TRBD2 (7 bases each). Trimming took 4 bases from V and 12 from J, leaving 16 bases between them. Germline-derived CDR1 and CDR2 are SGHNT and YYREEE (reference sequence). The CDR3 is made up of 12 amino acids. CDR3 in DNA: TGTGCCAGCAGCGTAGACAGGGCGGGGGAGTACTTC. This gives the protein CASSVDRAGEYF.

This clone was observed once. V gene TRBV25-1 combines with J gene TRBJ1-1; a possible D gene is TRBD1 (6 bases). Trimming shortened V by 2 bases and J by 4 bases, and 20 bases separated the two germline ends. From germline, CDR1 is MGHDK and CDR2 SYGVNS. The CDR3 consists of 17 residues. The chain's CDR3 is CASSEGRRGGVSTEAFF. As DNA, the CDR3 is TGTGCCAGCAGTGAAGGTCGCAGGGGTGGAGTAAGCACTGAAGCTTTCTTT.

V gene TRBV18 combines with J gene TRBJ2-7; 9 nucleotides align to TRBD2. J was trimmed by 3 bases and V by 1 base; bases with no gene match: 4. CDR1 KGHSH and CDR2 LQKENI come from the germline V gene. The CDR3 extends over 15 amino acids. CDR3 nucleotides: TGTGCCAGCTCACCACGGCCTAGCGGGAACTACGAGCAGTACTTC. Translated: CASSPRPSGNYEQYF.

A remark on this clone: The sample has other DNA sequences that encode this CDR3 too. V and J are TRBV18 and TRBJ2-2, with 7 bases lining up with TRBD1. Germline lookup yields CDR1 KGHSH and CDR2 LQKENI. V gave up 6 bases and J gave up 1 base; unmatched junction bases: 5. There are 15 residues in the CDR3. For the CDR3, the DNA is TGTGCCAGCTCTCCTGGGACAGTGAACACCGGGGAGCTGTTTTTT. Its protein is CASSPGTVNTGELFF.

The V call is TRBV7-9, the J call TRBJ2-7; the D gene is possibly TRBD2 (6 bases). The CDR3 is made up of 15 amino acids. Per germline, CDR1 SEHNR and CDR2 FQNEAQ (reference sequence). The V end was cut by 1 base, the J end by 3 bases, with 13 bases between. The CDR3 nucleotides read TGTGCCAGCAGCTTAGATGTGACGGGGGACTACGAGCAGTACTTC. This encodes CASSLDVTGDYEQYF.

The chain carries TRBV5-1 and TRBJ1-1, with a tentative D call TRBD1 (5 bases). CDR1 and CDR2 (germline): SGHRS, YFSETQ. The CDR3 length is 13 residues. Trimming took 4 bases from V and 5 from J, leaving 12 bases between them. The chain's CDR3 is CASSPRGGTEAFF. CDR3 bases: TGCGCCAGCAGCCCCCGGGGGGGGACTGAAGCTTTCTTT.

The rearrangement links TRBV4-1 to TRBJ2-7; 12 positions agree with TRBD2. CDR1 MGHRA and CDR2 YSYEKL come from the germline V gene. This CDR3 region has 18 residues. Trimming at V came to 0 bases and at J to 3 bases, leaving 9 bases not matched to a gene. CDR3 in DNA: TGCGCCAGCAGCCAAGAGTTCGTGGCTAGCGGGAGGGGCTACGAGCAGTACTTC. As protein: CASSQEFVASGRGYEQYF.

The chain combines TRBV18 with TRBJ2-5; unclear D gene. Germline V gene data show CDR1 as KGHSH and CDR2 as LQKENI. The CDR3 length is 14 residues. Trimming removed 1 base from V and 5 bases from J, with 11 bases in between. CDR3 region: CASSPLLGRETQYF. The CDR3 DNA reads as TGTGCCAGCTCACCACTTTTAGGGCGGGAGACCCAGTACTTC.

In its sample, this clone was seen once. The V gene is TRBV2, the J gene TRBJ2-5; 10 nucleotides align to TRBD2. CDR1 is SNHLY, CDR2 FYNNEI, per germline. The CDR3 loop spans 14 amino acids. J gave up 5 bases and V 3 bases, and 3 bases lay outside the gene matches. The CDR3 sequence is CASSDASGGETQYF. CDR3 nucleotide sequence: TGTGCCAGCAGTGACGCTAGCGGGGGTGAGACCCAGTACTTC.

A note on this clone: Distinct nucleotide sequences in the sample also encode this CDR3. J is TRBJ2-7 and V is TRBV25-1; TRBD1 matches 7 bases. J gave up 6 bases and V 1 base, and 3 bases lay outside the gene matches. CDR3 length: 13 amino acids. Per germline, CDR1 MGHDK and CDR2 SYGVNS. CDR3 protein: CASSELGGSEQYF. CDR3 DNA sequence: TGTGCCAGCAGTGAATTAGGGGGCTCCGAGCAGTACTTC.

The chain recombines TRBV7-2 with TRBJ2-7; 12 bases fit TRBD2. The germline V gene has CDR1 SGHTA and CDR2 FQGNSA. This CDR3 has 16 residues. V shed 4 bases and J 7 bases; nucleotides not matched to a gene: 11. This CDR3 reads CASSSDRLAGVGEQYF. DNA for the CDR3: TGTGCCAGCAGCTCCGACAGACTAGCGGGAGTAGGGGAGCAGTACTTC.

V gene TRBV10-3 combines with J gene TRBJ2-3, with TRBD2 as a possible D gene (5 bases). The length of the CDR3 is 15 residues. V lost 6 bases and J lost 0, with 13 bases in between. Germline CDR1 and CDR2: ENHRY and SYGVKD. The CDR3 coding sequence is TGTGCCATCAGCGGGGTGTCGGTTAGCACAGATACGCAGTATTTT. This translates into CAISGVSVSTDTQYF.

The chain is built from TRBV11-2 and TRBJ1-3, with TRBD1 matching 7 bases. Losses at the gene ends were 2 bases for V and 0 bases for J; bases not matched to a gene: 4. This CDR3 spans 16 amino acids. Looked up from germline, CDR1 is SGHAT and CDR2 is FQNNGV. The CDR3 is CASSLPSGGSGNTIYF. In nucleotides, the CDR3 is TGTGCCAGCAGCTTACCCTCAGGGGGCTCTGGAAACACCATATATTTT.

This chain uses TRBV6-5 with TRBJ1-1; 7 bases are a match to TRBD1. The ends lost 7 bases at V and 3 bases at J; junction bases unmatched: 5. In germline, CDR1 is MNHEY, CDR2 SVGAGI. The CDR3 spans 13 residues. The CDR3, as DNA: TGTGCCAGCATAGGGGGCGCAGACACTGAAGCTTTCTTT. It yields the protein CASIGGADTEAFF.

This clone was observed a single time. The V and J genes are TRBV5-1 and TRBJ2-7; 9 nucleotides align to TRBD2. The CDR3 covers 16 residues. CDR1 and CDR2 (germline): SGHRS, YFSETQ. Trimming removed 0 bases from V and 2 bases from J; junction bases left unmatched: 6. The CDR3 loop is CASSLAPTSGAYEQYF. The CDR3, as DNA: TGCGCCAGCAGCTTGGCCCCGACTAGCGGAGCCTACGAGCAGTACTTC.

The chain carries TRBV5-1 and TRBJ1-1, with D unresolved. Germline lookup yields CDR1 SGHRS and CDR2 YFSETQ. Trimming took off 6 bases at V and 1 base at J, with 13 bases between the two ends. This CDR3 comprises 14 residues. DNA of the CDR3: TGCGCCAGCAAGTTCCCAGGACCGAACACTGAAGCTTTCTTT. Translated, it gives CASKFPGPNTEAFF.

The chain uses TRBV19 and TRBJ1-2, with unresolved D. The germline V gene encodes CDR1 LNHDA and CDR2 SQIVND (reference sequence). The CDR3 length is 14 residues. V was trimmed by 5 bases and J by 4 bases, leaving 14 bases between them. CDR3: CASSDRWESYGYTF. The CDR3 DNA reads TGTGCCAGTAGTGACCGCTGGGAATCCTATGGCTACACCTTC.

J is TRBJ1-3 and V is TRBV7-6, with unresolved D. The V end was cut by 5 bases, the J end by 3 bases, with 14 bases between. Germline V gene sequence: CDR1 SGHVS, CDR2 FNYEAQ. The CDR3 covers 15 residues. The CDR3 bases are TGTGCCAGCAGCCCCCAAAGCGCCCGTGGAAACACCATATATTTT. Residues: CASSPQSARGNTIYF.

This clone was picked up a small number of times. This chain connects TRBV7-2 to TRBJ1-4; weak D call: TRBD1 (5 bases). This CDR3 region has 13 residues. The V gene lost 5 bases and the J gene lost 8 bases, with 12 bases spanning the gap. Germline CDR1 SGHTA, CDR2 FQGNSA. CDR3 coding DNA: TGTGCCAGCAGCCCAGGGATCAGGGAAAAACTGTTTTTT. Residues: CASSPGIREKLFF.

The rearrangement joins TRBV27 to TRBJ1-2, with 10 bases aligning to TRBD1. V dropped 0 bases and J dropped 4; count of bases not matched to a gene: 8. The CDR3 is 17 residues long. Germline V gene lookup returns CDR1 MNHEY and CDR2 SMNVEV (reference sequence). The CDR3 coding sequence is TGTGCCAGCAGTTTATCAATCCGGGACAGGGGTCTCTATGGCTACACCTTC. Encoded protein: CASSLSIRDRGLYGYTF.